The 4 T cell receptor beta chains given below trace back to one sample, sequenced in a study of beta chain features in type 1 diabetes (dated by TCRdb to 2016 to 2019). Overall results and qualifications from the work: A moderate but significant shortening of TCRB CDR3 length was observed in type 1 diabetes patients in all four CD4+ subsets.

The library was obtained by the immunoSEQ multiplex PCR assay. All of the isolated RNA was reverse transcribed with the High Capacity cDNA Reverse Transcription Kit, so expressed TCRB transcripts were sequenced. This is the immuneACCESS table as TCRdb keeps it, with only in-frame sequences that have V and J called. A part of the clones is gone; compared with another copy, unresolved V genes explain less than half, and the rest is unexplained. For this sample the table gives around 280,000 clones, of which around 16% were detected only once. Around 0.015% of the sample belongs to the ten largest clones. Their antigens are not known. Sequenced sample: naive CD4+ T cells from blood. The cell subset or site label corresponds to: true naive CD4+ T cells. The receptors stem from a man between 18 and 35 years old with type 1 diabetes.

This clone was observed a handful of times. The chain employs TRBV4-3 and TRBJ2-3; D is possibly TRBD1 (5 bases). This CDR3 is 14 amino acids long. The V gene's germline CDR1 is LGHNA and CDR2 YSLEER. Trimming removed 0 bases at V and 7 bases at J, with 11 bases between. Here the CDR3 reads CASSQDQQGYTQYF. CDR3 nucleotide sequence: TGCGCCAGCAGCCAAGATCAGCAGGGATATACGCAGTATTTT.

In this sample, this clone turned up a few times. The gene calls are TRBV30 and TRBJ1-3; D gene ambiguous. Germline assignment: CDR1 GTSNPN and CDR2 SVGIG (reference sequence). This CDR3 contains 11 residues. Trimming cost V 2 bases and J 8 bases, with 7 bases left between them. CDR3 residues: CAWSRVDTIYF. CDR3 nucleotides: TGTGCCTGGAGTCGCGTAGACACCATATATTTT.

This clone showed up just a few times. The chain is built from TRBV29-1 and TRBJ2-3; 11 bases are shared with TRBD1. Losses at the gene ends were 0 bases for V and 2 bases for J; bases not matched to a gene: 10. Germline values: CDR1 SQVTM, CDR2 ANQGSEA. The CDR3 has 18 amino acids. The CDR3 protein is CSVEDLGPGQGATDTQYF. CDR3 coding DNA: TGCAGCGTTGAAGACTTGGGGCCAGGACAGGGGGCCACAGATACGCAGTATTTT.

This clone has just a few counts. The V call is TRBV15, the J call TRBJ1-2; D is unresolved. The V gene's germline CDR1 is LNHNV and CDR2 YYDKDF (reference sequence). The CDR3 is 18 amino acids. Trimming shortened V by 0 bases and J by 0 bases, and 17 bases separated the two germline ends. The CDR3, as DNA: TGTGCCACCAGCAGAGATCACGAGACCGAGGGCCCTAACTATGGCTACACCTTC. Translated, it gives CATSRDHETEGPNYGYTF.